This T cell receptor beta chain stems from a study of T cells after yellow fever vaccination. The CDR3 consists of 16 residues. Germline assignment: CDR1 LGHDT and CDR2 YNNKEL (reference sequence). J was trimmed by 3 bases and V by 4 bases; bases with no gene match: 9. TCRdb fed the 5' RACE reads into MiXCR, producing one record per CDR3 protein. The repertoire consists of about 320,000 distinct CDR3 sequences, with over 3.5% occurring once and the leading ten covering 19%. The chain couples TRBV3-1 to TRBJ2-3; 8 bases are a match to TRBD2. The material was PBMCs, obtained 15 days after the yellow fever booster vaccination. The receptor was derived from a man between 18 and 35 years old who received the YFV17D yellow fever vaccine. In DNA, the CDR3 is TGTGCCAGCAGCCGGACGGCCGGGGGGGGTACAGATACGCAGTATTTT. Residues: CASSRTAGGGTDTQYF.